One and the same sample provided the 11 T cell receptor beta chains below, sequenced in a study of Graves' ophthalmopathy and Graves' hyperthyroidism. RNA served as the template for amplifying TCR beta CDR3 regions. Following a first-round RT-PCR that used HTBI primers, a second-round multiplex PCR was carried out. TCRdb independently ran MiXCR on the multiplex PCR reads; one entry per CDR3 protein. The data show 1 million to 1.3 million distinct CDR3 sequences, around a third seen once. Sequenced sample: peripheral blood or thyroid tissue (not recorded which). These receptors were taken from an adult man with Graves' hyperthyroidism.

Ten or more counts support this clonotype. The genes are TRBV2 and TRBJ2-5; the match to TRBD1 covers 7 bases. The V and J ends lost 5 bases and 5 bases, in that order; junction bases with no gene match: 8. Germline CDR1 and CDR2: SNHLY and FYNNEI. CDR3 length equals 14 residues. CDR3 sequence (DNA): TGTGCCAGCAGTAACGACAGGGAAGGCGAGACCCAGTACTTC. Translated: CASSNDREGETQYF.

J is TRBJ1-5 and V is TRBV19; the D gene is possibly TRBD1 (5 bases). Trimming took off 5 bases at V and 11 bases at J, with 13 bases between the two ends. There are 12 residues in the CDR3. The germline CDR1 and CDR2 sequences are LNHDA and SQIVND (reference sequence). CDR3 in DNA: TGTGCCAGTAGTGTGGGGGGGATCGCCCAGCATTTT. It is translated as CASSVGGIAQHF.

The rearrangement links TRBV7-9 to TRBJ2-2, with 8 positions matching TRBD1. The germline V gene has CDR1 SEHNR and CDR2 FQNEAQ (reference sequence). V was clipped by 5 bases and J by 5 bases; unmatched bases: 16. This CDR3 comprises 18 residues. The CDR3, as DNA: TGTGCCAGCAGCCCGCAGGGACAGGCGAGAACGAGGACCGGGGAGCTGTTTTTT. It translates to CASSPQGQARTRTGELFF. Together with reference TRBV7-9 and TRBJ2-2, the CDR3 gives the full variable domain: DTGVSQNPRHKITKRGQNVTFRCDPISEHNRLYWYRQTLGQGPEFLTYFQNEAQLEKSRLLSDRFSAERPKGSFSTLEIQRTEQGDSAMYLCASSPQGQARTRTGELFFGEGSRLTVL.

This clonotype was seen at least ten times. J is TRBJ1-5 and V is TRBV19, with unresolved D. The V gene lost 7 bases and the J gene lost 7 bases, with 20 bases spanning the gap. Per germline, CDR1 LNHDA and CDR2 SQIVND (reference sequence). This CDR3 region has 15 residues. The DNA for the CDR3 is TGTGCCAGTACGGATTTTACGGGGTTAGGGCAGCCCCAGCATTTT. It encodes CASTDFTGLGQPQHF.

The table lists this clonotype with many counts. The chain couples TRBV7-8 to TRBJ2-7, with 8 bases fitting TRBD2. The CDR3 totals 17 residues. Germline loops: CDR1 SGHVS, CDR2 FQNEAQ. V shed 3 bases, J shed 0 bases, and the junction held 10 bases outside the gene matches. In DNA, the CDR3 is TGTGCCAGCAGCTTTTCTAGCGGGCCCCCCCACTCCTACGAGCAGTACTTC. Amino acids: CASSFSSGPPHSYEQYF.

This chain links TRBV11-2 with TRBJ1-1; 7 bases align to TRBD1. The V gene's germline CDR1 is SGHAT and CDR2 FQNNGV. CDR3 length equals 12 residues. V gave up 5 bases and J gave up 8 bases; unmatched junction bases: 5. The CDR3 DNA reads TGTGCCAGCAGCGCCGGGGACAGCGAAGCTTTCTTT. Translation: CASSAGDSEAFF. Supplemented by reference TRBV11-2 and TRBJ1-1, the full variable domain reads EAGVAQSPRYKIIEKRQSVAFWCNPISGHATLYWYQQILGQGPKLLIQFQNNGVVDDSQLPKDRFSAERLKGVDSTLKIQPAKLEDSAVYLCASSAGDSEAFFGQGTRLTVV.

This clonotype was recorded many times. The chain joins TRBV19 to TRBJ2-5, with 9 positions matching TRBD1. V was clipped by 6 bases and J by 5 bases; unmatched bases: 7. Per the germline V gene, CDR1 is LNHDA and CDR2 is SQIVND (reference sequence). The CDR3 runs 14 residues. This chain's CDR3 is CASRSTGGVETQYF. CDR3 nucleotide sequence: TGTGCCAGTAGGAGTACAGGGGGCGTGGAGACCCAGTACTTC.

This clonotype was found many times. The chain uses TRBV5-1 and TRBJ2-5; possibly TRBD1 for D (5 bases). V was shortened by 4 bases and J by 4 bases, with 14 bases between the two germline ends. In germline, CDR1 is SGHRS, CDR2 YFSETQ. The CDR3 covers 14 residues. The CDR3 DNA sequence: TGCGCCAGCAGCCGAGAGGCAGGGCGAGAGACCCAGTACTTC. Its translation is CASSREAGRETQYF.

This clonotype has a handful of counts. The chain couples TRBV7-3 to TRBJ2-5; the D gene is possibly TRBD2 (6 bases). The CDR3 is 15 amino acids. Trimming left V 4 bases short and J 1 base short, with 13 bases between. In germline, CDR1 is SGHTA, CDR2 FQGTGA. The CDR3 spells CASSSRDSLQETQYF. CDR3 bases: TGTGCCAGCAGCTCCCGGGACTCCCTCCAAGAGACCCAGTACTTC.

As regards this clonotype: This likely comes from a read error, as the CDR3 has no conserved phenylalanine or tryptophan at its end. The chain recombines TRBV19 with TRBJ1-6; D not resolved. CDR1 LNHDA and CDR2 SQIVND come from the germline V gene (reference sequence). CDR3 size: 16 residues. V was pared by 9 bases and J by 4 bases, with 19 bases between. The CDR3 reads CASGSPAGTYNSPLHS. CDR3 DNA: TGTGCCAGCGGTAGCCCGGCAGGAACTTATAATTCACCCCTCCACTCT.

This clonotype was picked up many times. V and J are TRBV7-6 and TRBJ2-7; 10 bases align to TRBD2. The CDR3 covers 15 residues. Trimming removed 0 bases from V and 7 bases from J; junction bases left unmatched: 6. Looked up from germline, CDR1 is SGHVS and CDR2 is FNYEAQ. The CDR3 sequence: CASSLAGGLAREQYF. The CDR3 region has the DNA TGTGCCAGCAGCTTAGCCGGGGGACTAGCGAGAGAGCAGTACTTC.